The 30 T cell receptor beta chains presented below share a single source sample, sequenced in a study of blood T cell repertoires in COVID-19 (dated by TCRdb to 2020 to 2022). Library preparation was by the immunoSEQ multiplex PCR assay. This immuneACCESS table, as held by TCRdb, lists in-frame sequences with V and J called but not all clones. Of the missing ones, under half trace to an unresolved V gene in checked studies; the others have no known cause. Here the sample has around 77,000 clones; roughly 84% occur a single time. Approximately 7% of the sample is in the top ten clones. Sequencing input: peripheral blood. The receptor set was obtained from a man aged 30 to 39 with COVID-19, enrolled during active disease.

The chain has TRBV29-1 and TRBJ2-7; 8 bases match TRBD2. After removal of 4 bases from V and 3 bases from J, the junction contained 17 bases not matched to a gene. The germline CDR1 and CDR2 sequences are SQVTM and ANQGSEA. This CDR3 has 17 amino acids. CDR3 residues: CSVAGTRLSGGVYEQYF. The CDR3 region has the DNA TGCAGCGTTGCAGGGACTAGATTATCTGGGGGCGTCTACGAGCAGTACTTC.

This chain links TRBV12-5 with TRBJ2-3; 10 bases are shared with TRBD2. The germline V gene has CDR1 LGHNT and CDR2 FRNRAP. CDR3 size: 14 residues. The V and J ends lost 3 bases and 3 bases, in that order; junction bases with no gene match: 0. In DNA form, the CDR3 reads TGTGCTAGTGGTTTAGCGGGAGGGACAGATACGCAGTATTTT. It translates to CASGLAGGTDTQYF.

The chain uses TRBV29-1 and TRBJ1-2, with 10 bases matching TRBD1. CDR1 SQVTM and CDR2 ANQGSEA come from the germline V gene. V was clipped by 6 bases and J by 2 bases; unmatched bases: 9. The CDR3 spans 15 residues. The chain's CDR3 is CSVPGTGVANYGYTF. DNA for the CDR3: TGCAGCGTCCCCGGGACAGGGGTAGCGAACTATGGCTACACCTTC.

The CDR3 is CASSPGLAGLYNEQFF. CDR3 coding DNA: TGTGCCAGTAGTCCGGGACTAGCGGGACTCTACAATGAGCAGTTCTTC. The genes are TRBV19 and TRBJ2-1; TRBD2 agrees at 13 bases. CDR3 length: 16 residues. V trimming: 5 bases; J trimming: 3 bases; junction bases outside the gene matches: 4. In germline, CDR1 is LNHDA, CDR2 SQIVND (reference sequence).

The rearrangement links TRBV2 to TRBJ1-2, with D maybe TRBD1 (5 bases). The CDR3 has 15 amino acids. The ends were cut back, 2 bases at V and 0 bases at J, with 10 bases in the middle. Germline values: CDR1 SNHLY, CDR2 FYNNEI. The CDR3 region has the DNA TGTGCCAGCAGTGAACGCGGACAAGCTAACTATGGCTACACCTTC. This translates into CASSERGQANYGYTF.

This chain uses TRBV5-1 with TRBJ2-7; the D gene is possibly TRBD1 (8 bases). With 0 bases removed from V and 6 bases from J, the gap between germline ends came to 19 bases. The CDR3 is made up of 16 amino acids. Germline lookup yields CDR1 SGHRS and CDR2 YFSETQ. For the CDR3, the DNA is TGCGCCAGCAGCTTGGAAACCGCAGGGGGCGGGGGCGAGCAGTACTTC. This sequence encodes CASSLETAGGGGEQYF.

The gene calls are TRBV14 and TRBJ1-6; no reliable D call. The germline V gene encodes CDR1 SGHDN and CDR2 FVKESK. The CDR3 spans 14 residues. Between the trimmed V and J ends, which lost 0 bases and 7 bases, there was a span of 7 bases. The CDR3 bases are TGTGCCAGCAGCCAAGAAGCCCGGAATTCACCCCTCCACTTT. The encoded protein is CASSQEARNSPLHF.

The sample holds one count of this clone. The rearrangement joins TRBV30 to TRBJ1-5, with D possibly matching TRBD1 (6 bases). Germline CDR1 and CDR2: GTSNPN and SVGIG (reference sequence). There are 13 residues in the CDR3. Trimming removed 4 bases at V and 4 bases at J, with 11 bases between. This chain's CDR3 is CAWKDSENQPQHF. In DNA, the CDR3 is TGTGCCTGGAAGGACAGCGAGAATCAGCCCCAGCATTTT.

The chain employs TRBV28 and TRBJ2-7, with 9 bases matching TRBD2. CDR3 size: 14 residues. Germline CDR1 reads MDHEN; CDR2 reads SYDVKM. V was clipped by 1 base and J by 6 bases; unmatched bases: 4. The CDR3 DNA reads as TGTGCCAGCAGTTTATTAGGCGGGAGGGTCGAGCAGTACTTC. It is translated as CASSLLGGRVEQYF.

The chain joins TRBV28 to TRBJ2-1; 10 bases map to TRBD2. The CDR3 is made up of 15 amino acids. V shed 5 bases, J shed 3 bases, and the junction held 4 bases outside the gene matches. From germline, CDR1 is MDHEN and CDR2 SYDVKM. Here the CDR3 reads CASSTWTSGYNEQFF. In nucleotides, the CDR3 is TGTGCCAGCAGTACCTGGACTAGCGGCTACAATGAGCAGTTCTTC.

This sequence joins TRBV10-3 and TRBJ1-2, with D tentatively TRBD1 (6 bases). The V and J ends lost 5 bases and 0 bases respectively, with 16 bases between them. This CDR3 has 16 amino acids. Germline V gene lookup returns CDR1 ENHRY and CDR2 SYGVKD. The CDR3 here is CAISRDMISANYGYTF. The CDR3 region has the DNA TGTGCCATCAGTCGGGACATGATCTCAGCTAACTATGGCTACACCTTC.

The chain carries TRBV18 and TRBJ2-5; D uncertain. Germline CDR1 and CDR2: KGHSH and LQKENI. CDR3 length: 14 residues. V gave up 3 bases and J gave up 1 base, with 9 bases separating them. CDR3 region: CASSPFRAQETQYF. In nucleotides, the CDR3 is TGTGCCAGCTCACCCTTCCGAGCCCAAGAGACCCAGTACTTC.

The chain carries TRBV27 and TRBJ2-7; 8 nucleotides agree with TRBD1. Germline V gene sequence: CDR1 MNHEY, CDR2 SMNVEV (reference sequence). The J segment lost 1 base and the V segment lost 5 bases, leaving 7 bases of the junction unmatched. CDR3 length equals 15 residues. The CDR3 DNA sequence: TGTGCCAGCAGTCTGGCCAGGGGGCAATCCTACGAGCAGTACTTC. This codes for CASSLARGQSYEQYF.

The V call is TRBV9, the J call TRBJ2-3, with TRBD1 as a possible D gene (5 bases). CDR1 is SGDLS and CDR2 is YYNGEE in the germline V gene. The CDR3 length is 13 residues. Trimming pared 0 bases from V and 4 bases from J, leaving 6 bases between. CDR3 coding DNA: TGTGCCAGCAGCGTAGCAGGGCCAGATACGCAGTATTTT. Its protein product is CASSVAGPDTQYF. Based on the CDR3 plus reference TRBV9 and TRBJ2-3, the full variable domain is DSGVTQTPKHLITATGQRVTLRCSPRSGDLSVYWYQQSLDQGLQFLIQYYNGEERAKGNILERFSAQQFPDLHSELNLSSLELGDSALYFCASSVAGPDTQYFGPGTRLTVL.

V and J are TRBV6-2 or TRBV6-3 and TRBJ1-1; no reliable D call. CDR1 and CDR2 from the germline V gene are MNHEY and SVGEGT. The length of the CDR3 is 15 residues. V was cut by 7 bases and J by 4 bases, with 19 bases left in between. The CDR3 sequence is CASTPVVREGTEAFF. The CDR3 DNA is TGTGCCAGCACCCCGGTGGTCCGGGAGGGCACTGAAGCTTTCTTT.

The sample holds one count of this clone. This chain connects TRBV11-2 to TRBJ1-1; TRBD1 is a possible D gene (5 bases). CDR3 length: 12 residues. Germline V gene data show CDR1 as SGHAT and CDR2 as FQNNGV. Between the trimmed V and J ends, which lost 5 bases and 9 bases, there was a span of 13 bases. The CDR3 spells CASSESTVQAFF. The CDR3 DNA reads TGTGCCAGCAGCGAGTCGACAGTCCAAGCTTTCTTT.

The chain has TRBV28 and TRBJ1-1; D gene unclear. Germline V CDR1 and CDR2: MDHEN, SYDVKM. CDR3 length: 13 residues. The germline V and J ends were trimmed by 6 bases and 11 bases, with 19 bases remaining between them. The CDR3 DNA follows: TGTGCCAGCAGCCTAACAAGCCTAGCGGTCGCTTTCTTT. Translating it yields CASSLTSLAVAFF.

The V gene is TRBV29-1, the J gene TRBJ2-2, with TRBD1 identical over 7 bases. Losses at the gene ends were 7 bases for V and 2 bases for J; bases not matched to a gene: 4. The CDR3 sequence is 13 residues long. Germline assignment: CDR1 SQVTM and CDR2 ANQGSEA. CDR3 nucleotides: TGCAGCGGGACAGGCGATAACACCGGGGAGCTGTTTTTT. Translated, it gives CSGTGDNTGELFF.

The genes are TRBV5-1 and TRBJ2-7; 11 bases agree with TRBD2. The CDR3 is 14 amino acids. CDR1 is SGHRS and CDR2 is YFSETQ in the germline V gene. With 4 bases clipped from V and 3 bases from J, the junction kept 3 bases outside the gene matches. The CDR3 DNA reads TGCGCCAGCAGCATAGCGGGAGGGGTCTACGAGCAGTACTTC. Its translation is CASSIAGGVYEQYF.

The chain employs TRBV24-1 and TRBJ2-6; no clear D. V lost 6 bases, J lost 4 bases, and 9 bases lay in between. The germline CDR1 and CDR2 sequences are KGHDR and SFDVKD. This CDR3 comprises 14 residues. This CDR3 reads CATSPPRGANVLTF. For the CDR3, the DNA is TGTGCCACCAGTCCCCCGAGGGGGGCCAACGTCCTGACTTTC.

The chain recombines TRBV18 with TRBJ1-1; 7 bases agree with TRBD1. Germline lookup yields CDR1 KGHSH and CDR2 LQKENI. This CDR3 region has 14 residues. The V gene end was trimmed by 6 bases and the J gene end by 2 bases; junction bases not matched to a gene: 6. In DNA form, the CDR3 reads TGTGCCAGCTCGCGGGACAGAGTCAACACTGAAGCTTTCTTT. Amino acids: CASSRDRVNTEAFF.

The gene calls are TRBV7-3 and TRBJ2-7; 14 bases map to TRBD2. Germline V gives CDR1 SGHTA, CDR2 FQGTGA. Losses at the gene ends were 0 bases for V and 2 bases for J; bases not matched to a gene: 15. The CDR3 runs to 21 residues. The CDR3 protein is CASSLTSGTSGSPISPYEQYF. CDR3 in DNA: TGTGCCAGCAGCTTAACCAGCGGGACTAGCGGGAGTCCGATAAGCCCCTACGAGCAGTACTTC.

The chain uses TRBV19 and TRBJ1-1; TRBD1 agrees at 10 bases. The CDR3 sequence is 17 residues long. Germline CDR1 LNHDA, CDR2 SQIVND (reference sequence). V lost 6 bases and J lost 0; bases outside the gene matches: 10. CDR3 loop: CASSPVPGQGMNTEAFF. DNA for the CDR3: TGTGCCAGTAGCCCCGTCCCGGGACAGGGGATGAACACTGAAGCTTTCTTT. The variable domain in full, with the rest retrieved from reference TRBV19 and TRBJ1-1, is DGGITQSPKYLFRKEGQNVTLSCEQNLNHDAMYWYRQDPGQGLRLIYYSQIVNDFQKGDIAEGYSVSREKKESFPLTVTSAQKNPTAFYLCASSPVPGQGMNTEAFFGQGTRLTVV.

The chain couples TRBV5-8 to TRBJ2-1; D is unresolved. The length of the CDR3 is 14 residues. Germline loops: CDR1 SGHTS, CDR2 YDEGEE. V dropped 6 bases and J dropped 1 base, with 11 bases sitting between them. The CDR3 protein is CASTHSNSYNEQFF. The CDR3 DNA reads TGTGCCAGCACCCACAGTAATTCCTACAATGAGCAGTTCTTC.

This clone occurred many times. The rearrangement joins TRBV6-2 or TRBV6-3 to TRBJ2-7; TRBD2 aligns across 10 bases. The trim removed 4 bases at V and 2 bases at J, leaving 8 bases unmatched. The CDR3 loop spans 16 amino acids. CDR1 is MNHEY and CDR2 is SVGEGT in the germline V gene. The CDR3 region has the DNA TGTGCCAGCAGTTCTCAAACTAGCGGGGCTACCTACGAGCAGTACTTC. It codes for CASSSQTSGATYEQYF.

V is TRBV4-2 and J is TRBJ2-3; 11 positions agree with TRBD2. The CDR3 loop spans 18 amino acids. Germline V gene lookup returns CDR1 LGHNA and CDR2 YNFKEQ. J was trimmed by 2 bases and V by 4 bases; bases with no gene match: 11. CDR3 coding DNA: TGTGCCAGCAGCCGAACGGAAGGGACTAGCGGTTACACAGATACGCAGTATTTT. Translation: CASSRTEGTSGYTDTQYF.

The rearrangement uses TRBV5-6 and TRBJ2-5, with 8 nucleotides matching TRBD1. Looked up from germline, CDR1 is SGHDT and CDR2 is YYEEEE. The V segment lost 1 base and the J segment 4 bases; nucleotides outside the gene matches: 9. The length of the CDR3 is 16 residues. The CDR3 coding sequence is TGTGCCAGCAGCTTGTTTTCCCAGGGGGCCGTAGAGACCCAGTACTTC. Its translation is CASSLFSQGAVETQYF.

CDR3 bases: TGTGCCAGCAGCCCGGCGGCAGGGCCTATGAGGGGAAACACCATATATTTT. Translated, it gives CASSPAAGPMRGNTIYF. The chain carries TRBV7-2 and TRBJ1-3, with D perhaps matching TRBD1 (5 bases). V lost 5 bases and J lost 4, with 21 bases in between. Germline CDR1 SGHTA, CDR2 FQGNSA. The CDR3 extends over 17 amino acids.

The J gene is TRBJ1-5, the V gene TRBV27, with a tentative D call TRBD1 (6 bases). This CDR3 has 14 amino acids. V shed 2 bases and J shed 7 bases, with 12 bases lying between them. CDR1 and CDR2 from the germline V gene are MNHEY and SMNVEV (reference sequence). Here the CDR3 DNA reads TGTGCCAGCAGTTTAACAGGGAACGGGCAGCCCCAGCATTTT. Amino acids: CASSLTGNGQPQHF.

This clone was counted once. V gene TRBV14 combines with J gene TRBJ2-1, with 12 bases that match TRBD2. The CDR3 covers 15 residues. The ends lost 6 bases at V and 8 bases at J; junction bases unmatched: 8. CDR1 is SGHDN and CDR2 is FVKESK in the germline V gene. This CDR3 is CASSIGTSGWDEQFF. Here the CDR3 DNA reads TGTGCCAGCAGTATAGGGACTAGCGGGTGGGATGAGCAGTTCTTC.